This T cell receptor (beta chain) was identified during a study of OX40 agonist ivuxolimab in advanced cancers. Here immunoSEQ multiplex PCR was the method, and the copy in TCRdb shows in-frame clones only, minus some. The sample contains fewer than 75,000 clones, about nine tenths of which appear only once. Germline V gene sequence: CDR1 SNHLY, CDR2 FYNNEI. The CDR3 is 13 amino acids. Trimming stripped 4 bases from V and 7 bases from J, with 11 bases between. This TCR was sampled from an adult with an advanced solid tumor such as melanoma, head and neck, liver or kidney cancer. Here the sequenced sample was CD4+ or CD8+ T cells sorted from blood, taken in a trial of the OX40 agonist ivuxolimab. The V gene is TRBV2, the J gene TRBJ1-5; a possible D gene is TRBD1 (6 bases). The CDR3: CASSADGGQPQHF. CDR3 coding DNA: TGTGCCAGCAGTGCAGACGGGGGCCAGCCCCAGCATTTT.